What follows are 21 T cell receptor beta chains derived from one specimen sequenced in a study of blood T cell repertoires in COVID-19. Sequencing was performed with immunoSEQ multiplex PCR; in TCRdb, only in-frame clones are kept and a portion is missing. This sample has over 250,000 clones; 70% to 90% occur once, and the top ten carry roughly 6.1%. Sequenced sample: peripheral blood. The receptors were sampled from a woman in her forties or fifties with COVID-19, enrolled during active disease.

The chain has TRBV27 and TRBJ2-5; 8 positions agree with TRBD1. From germline, CDR1 is MNHEY and CDR2 SMNVEV (reference sequence). The CDR3 covers 13 residues. The J segment lost 4 bases and the V segment lost 7 bases, leaving 5 bases of the junction unmatched. The CDR3 coding sequence is TGTGCCAGCACCAAACAGGGGGGAGAGACCCAGTACTTC. Amino acids: CASTKQGGETQYF.

The gene calls are TRBV30 and TRBJ1-1; D is ambiguous. This CDR3 has 14 residues. Trimming removed 2 bases at V and 0 bases at J, with 10 bases between. The V gene's germline CDR1 is GTSNPN and CDR2 SVGIG (reference sequence). The CDR3, as DNA: TGTGCCTGGAGTTGGGCGGGTATGAACACTGAAGCTTTCTTT. Encoded protein: CAWSWAGMNTEAFF.

This chain joins TRBV4-1 and TRBJ2-3; D is possibly TRBD1 (6 bases). V lost 4 bases and J lost 6, with 14 bases in between. This CDR3 is built from 14 residues. Germline CDR1 reads MGHRA; CDR2 reads YSYEKL. The CDR3 DNA follows: TGCGCCAGCAGCCTCAGGACAGCGGTTGATACGCAGTATTTT. This translates into CASSLRTAVDTQYF.

The chain is built from TRBV5-1 and TRBJ2-1; 8 positions match TRBD2. Per the germline V gene, CDR1 is SGHRS and CDR2 is YFSETQ. V lost 0 bases, J lost 4 bases, and 3 bases stayed unmatched. The CDR3 is 15 amino acids. The CDR3 spells CASSLEAGGYNEQFF. DNA of the CDR3: TGCGCCAGCAGCTTGGAGGCGGGAGGTTACAATGAGCAGTTCTTC.

The chain uses TRBV12-3 or TRBV12-4 and TRBJ1-1, with a weak D call TRBD1 (5 bases). This CDR3 region has 12 residues. V lost 6 bases and J lost 7, with 12 bases in between. CDR3 in amino acids: CASSPSRGEAFF. The CDR3, as DNA: TGTGCCAGCAGCCCCAGTAGGGGTGAAGCTTTCTTT.

The CDR3 sequence is CASSFRGHLNTEAFF. For the CDR3, the DNA is TGCGCCAGCAGCTTCAGGGGACATCTGAACACTGAAGCTTTCTTT. V usage is TRBV5-1 and J usage is TRBJ1-1; the D gene is possibly TRBD1 (6 bases). The V end lost 2 bases, the J end lost 0 bases, and 11 bases lay between the germline ends. Per the germline V gene, CDR1 is SGHRS and CDR2 is YFSETQ. This CDR3 comprises 15 residues. Using reference TRBV5-1 and TRBJ1-1 for the parts outside the CDR3, the full variable domain is KAGVTQTPRYLIKTRGQQVTLSCSPISGHRSVSWYQQTPGQGLQFLFEYFSETQRNKGNFPGRFSGRQFSNSRSEMNVSTLELGDSALYLCASSFRGHLNTEAFFGQGTRLTVV.

This clone showed up just once. CDR3 residues: CASRTRRDTYGYTF. CDR3 nucleotides: TGTGCCAGCAGAACCCGCCGGGACACATATGGCTACACCTTC. The J gene is TRBJ1-2, the V gene TRBV6-5, with a tentative D call TRBD1 (6 bases). V dropped 6 bases and J dropped 5 bases, with 16 bases sitting between them. Germline values: CDR1 MNHEY, CDR2 SVGAGI. The CDR3 is 14 residues long.

CDR3 sequence reads: CASLRDSYGYTF. As DNA, the CDR3 is TGTGCCAGCCTCCGGGATAGTTATGGCTACACCTTC. V usage is TRBV5-6 and J usage is TRBJ1-2; no clear D gene. This CDR3 contains 12 residues. Trimming left V 7 bases short and J 5 bases short, with 12 bases between. CDR1 is SGHDT, CDR2 YYEEEE, per germline.

The chain joins TRBV15 to TRBJ2-2, with 7 bases lining up with TRBD1. With V trimmed by 3 bases and J by 1 base, 5 bases remained unmatched. The CDR3 sequence is 16 residues long. Germline V lookup: CDR1 LNHNV, CDR2 YYDKDF (reference sequence). CDR3 residues: CATSSPGQENTGELFF. DNA of the CDR3: TGTGCCACCAGCAGCCCAGGACAGGAGAACACCGGGGAGCTGTTTTTT. The full variable domain, in which reference TRBV15 and TRBJ2-2 provide the parts outside the CDR3, is DAMVIQNPRYQVTQFGKPVTLSCSQTLNHNVMYWYQQKSSQAPKLLFHYYDKDFNNEADTPDNFQSRRPNTSFCFLDIRSPGLGDTAMYLCATSSPGQENTGELFFGEGSRLTVL.

V gene TRBV7-9 combines with J gene TRBJ1-6; 7 bases agree with TRBD1. Per germline, CDR1 SEHNR and CDR2 FQNEAQ (reference sequence). This CDR3 is 16 amino acids long. V lost 9 bases, J lost 14 bases, and 22 bases stayed unmatched. The CDR3 nucleotides read TGTGCCAGTCAGGACTTGGCCGGGACAGCCCTCATCACCCTCCACTTT. It is translated as CASQDLAGTALITLHF.

This clone was picked up one time. CDR3 sequence: CASSIKLAGEQYF. CDR3 bases: TGTGCCAGCAGCATAAAGTTAGCGGGTGAGCAGTACTTC. The J gene is TRBJ2-7, the V gene TRBV7-3; 7 bases are a match to TRBD2. The CDR3 is made up of 13 amino acids. Germline lookup yields CDR1 SGHTA and CDR2 FQGTGA. The J segment lost 7 bases and the V segment lost 5 bases, leaving 8 bases of the junction unmatched.

The chain uses TRBV5-6 and TRBJ1-4, with D maybe TRBD1 (5 bases). Germline V gene data show CDR1 as SGHDT and CDR2 as YYEEEE. With 6 bases removed from V and 2 bases from J, the gap between germline ends came to 14 bases. This CDR3 spans 15 amino acids. The CDR3, as DNA: TGTGCCAGCACCCCAGGGTTTGCCACTAATGAAAAACTGTTTTTT. Translating gives CASTPGFATNEKLFF.

The rearrangement uses TRBV27 and TRBJ2-1; D possibly corresponds to TRBD2 (7 bases). Between the trimmed V and J ends, which lost 2 bases and 12 bases, there was a span of 23 bases. Germline-derived CDR1 and CDR2 are MNHEY and SMNVEV (reference sequence). The CDR3 has 16 residues. DNA of the CDR3: TGTGCCAGCAGTTTAAGTAAGCGGGACTGGTACAGGGCGCAGTTCTTC. Translated: CASSLSKRDWYRAQFF.

The rearrangement joins TRBV5-1 to TRBJ1-6; 10 positions match TRBD1. The length of the CDR3 is 17 residues. Losses at the gene ends were 3 bases for V and 9 bases for J; bases not matched to a gene: 12. Germline V CDR1 and CDR2: SGHRS, YFSETQ. The CDR3 nucleotides read TGCGCCAGCAGCTACGACCGGGACAGGGGCCGGAGTTCACCCCTCCACTTT. It codes for CASSYDRDRGRSSPLHF.

The chain has TRBV18 and TRBJ1-5; no clear D gene. This CDR3 has 13 residues. Between the trimmed V and J ends, which lost 5 bases and 0 bases, there was a span of 5 bases. From germline, CDR1 is KGHSH and CDR2 LQKENI. DNA for the CDR3: TGTGCCAGCTCATTCAGTAGCAATCAGCCCCAGCATTTT. It is translated as CASSFSSNQPQHF.

The chain is built from TRBV6-5 and TRBJ2-2, with D possibly being TRBD2 (7 bases). This CDR3 comprises 13 residues. The germline CDR1 and CDR2 sequences are MNHEY and SVGAGI. V shed 5 bases and J shed 7 bases, with 11 bases lying between them. CDR3 sequence (DNA): TGTGCCAGCAGTCGGGGGGCGTACGGGGAGCTGTTTTTT. Translation: CASSRGAYGELFF.

The V call is TRBV19, the J call TRBJ2-1; TRBD2 matches at 10 bases. The CDR3 is made up of 14 amino acids. Unmatched junction bases numbered 2, after V lost 2 bases and J lost 7 bases. Germline-derived CDR1 and CDR2 are LNHDA and SQIVND (reference sequence). CDR3 region: CASSILAGDNEQFF. The CDR3 DNA follows: TGTGCCAGTAGTATACTAGCGGGAGATAATGAGCAGTTCTTC.

In this sample, this clone turned up a few times. The chain uses TRBV3-1 (or the pseudogene TRBV3-2) and TRBJ2-7, with 7 bases aligning to TRBD1. Trimming cost V 0 bases and J 1 base; bases outside gene matches: 6. The CDR3 consists of 16 residues. Germline V gives CDR1 LGHDT, CDR2 YNNKEL (reference sequence). CDR3: CASSQDATGRSYEQYF. As DNA, the CDR3 is TGTGCCAGCAGCCAAGATGCGACAGGGCGGTCCTACGAGCAGTACTTC.

V usage is TRBV5-8 and J usage is TRBJ1-2; the match to TRBD1 covers 7 bases. The ends lost 4 bases at V and 3 bases at J; junction bases unmatched: 3. Germline-derived CDR1 and CDR2 are SGHTS and YDEGEE. This CDR3 spans 13 amino acids. CDR3 sequence reads: CASSPQGHYGYTF. The CDR3 bases are TGTGCCAGCAGCCCACAGGGGCACTATGGCTACACCTTC.

This rearrangement joins TRBV7-8 to TRBJ2-7; D ambiguous. Trimming shortened V by 1 base and J by 1 base, and 8 bases separated the two germline ends. Per germline, CDR1 SGHVS and CDR2 FQNEAQ. This CDR3 comprises 14 residues. Here the CDR3 DNA reads TGTGCCAGCAGCTTAGGAGAGGCTTCCTACGAGCAGTACTTC. Amino acids: CASSLGEASYEQYF.

The chain has TRBV2 and TRBJ1-1; TRBD1 agrees at 11 bases. CDR1 is SNHLY, CDR2 FYNNEI, per germline. There are 14 residues in the CDR3. J was trimmed by 4 bases and V by 6 bases; bases with no gene match: 4. The CDR3 bases are TGTGCCAGCAGCCGGGACAGGGGGATCACTGAAGCTTTCTTT. This gives the protein CASSRDRGITEAFF.